The rows below give T cell receptor beta chains drawn from one sample of a study of PD-1 blockade in classical Hodgkin lymphoma. The table came from immunoSEQ multiplex PCR; TCRdb's copy has only in-frame clones and leaves some out. The sample records 10,000 to 14,000 clones, approximately 82% being singletons. Material: peripheral blood mononuclear cells (PBMCs), obtained before the second cycle of nivolumab. The source of these receptors is a human donor with classical Hodgkin lymphoma. The CDR3 runs from the conserved cysteine through the conserved F or W. D genes are given only for firm matches. Rows may omit the clone size; those that give it use once, few, many or a size class.

d_call,j_call,clone_size,v_call,cdr3_aa,cdr3_nt
NA,TRBJ1-5,NA,TRBV7-9,CASSLEAQGNQPQHF,TGTGCCAGCAGCCTTGAGGCACAGGGAAATCAGCCCCAGCATTTT
NA,TRBJ2-7,NA,TRBV4-1,CASSHPEENIHEQYF,TGCGCCAGCAGCCACCCGGAGGAGAACATCCACGAGCAGTACTTC
TRBD2,TRBJ2-3,few,TRBV7-3,CASSSSGGSGDTQYF,TGTGCCAGCAGCTCTAGCGGGGGGTCAGGAGATACGCAGTATTTT
NA,TRBJ1-1,NA,TRBV5-1,CASSLLGNTEAFF,TGCGCCAGCAGCTTGTTGGGGAACACTGAAGCTTTCTTT
NA,TRBJ1-2,NA,TRBV18,CASSPPFNYGYTF,TGTGCCAGCTCACCACCGTTTAACTATGGCTACACCTTC
TRBD1,TRBJ1-3,NA,TRBV27,CASSSQGIGNTIYF,TGTGCCAGCAGTTCACAGGGGATTGGAAACACCATATATTTT
TRBD2,TRBJ2-5,NA,TRBV10-3,CAISESKTSESQETQYF,TGTGCCATCAGTGAGTCTAAGACTAGCGAATCCCAAGAGACCCAGTACTTC
NA,TRBJ1-2,NA,TRBV2,CASSEIGQYGYTF,TGTGCCAGCAGTGAAATCGGACAGTATGGCTACACCTTC
TRBD2,TRBJ2-1,NA,TRBV18,CASSPGLVRYNEQFF,TGTGCCAGCTCACCAGGACTAGTCCGGTACAATGAGCAGTTCTTC
NA,TRBJ2-1,NA,TRBV7-9,CASSQLQGFEQFF,TGTGCCAGCAGCCAACTACAGGGATTTGAGCAGTTCTTC
NA,TRBJ2-1,NA,TRBV4-1,CASTTRALYNEQFF,TGCGCCAGCACAACACGGGCCTTATACAATGAGCAGTTCTTC
NA,TRBJ1-2,NA,TRBV7-2,CASSLGGRGQSYGYTF,TGTGCCAGCAGCTTAGGCGGCAGGGGACAATCTTATGGCTACACCTTC
TRBD2,TRBJ2-4,NA,TRBV7-8,CASSSGLAGRYGGKNIQYF,TGTGCCAGCAGCTCCGGACTAGCGGGGCGATACGGCGGCAAAAACATTCAGTACTTC
NA,TRBJ2-1,few,TRBV6-4,CASSDSQGTYNEQFF,TGTGCCAGCAGTGACTCTCAGGGGACCTACAATGAGCAGTTCTTC
NA,TRBJ1-5,NA,TRBV5-5,CASSLMQHSNQPQHF,TGTGCCAGCAGCTTGATGCAACATAGCAATCAGCCCCAGCATTTT
TRBD2,TRBJ2-7,NA,TRBV30,CAWSVPFLLAGGDYEQYF,TGTGCCTGGAGTGTACCCTTTCTTCTAGCGGGAGGGGACTACGAGCAGTACTTC
NA,TRBJ2-5,few,TRBV7-9,CASSPRLDSPQEAQYF,TGTGCCAGCAGCCCCAGACTAGACTCCCCTCAAGAAGCCCAGTACTTC
NA,TRBJ2-2,NA,TRBV30,CAWSGAQTGDIGELFF,TGTGCCTGGAGTGGAGCCCAGACTGGGGATATCGGGGAGCTGTTTTTT
NA,TRBJ1-1,NA,TRBV5-1,CASSLAGRVNTEAFF,TGCGCCAGCAGCTTGGCTGGACGGGTGAACACTGAAGCTTTCTTT
NA,TRBJ2-5,NA,TRBV11-3,CASSLGGGRYETQYF,TGTGCCAGCAGCTTAGGGGGGGGGCGGTATGAGACCCAGTACTTC
NA,TRBJ2-2,NA,TRBV5-6,CASSLGVGSVGTGELFF,TGTGCCAGCAGCTTGGGAGTTGGTAGCGTAGGCACCGGGGAGCTGTTTTTT
NA,TRBJ1-2,NA,TRBV18,CASSPFEDANGYTF,TGTGCCAGCTCACCCTTCGAAGATGCGAATGGCTACACCTTC
TRBD2,TRBJ2-2,NA,TRBV7-9,CASSSSGRVTGELFF,TGTGCCAGCAGCTCAAGCGGGAGAGTCACCGGGGAGCTGTTTTTT
NA,TRBJ2-3,NA,TRBV9,CASSVLVGDTQYF,TGTGCCAGCAGCGTCCTAGTCGGCGATACGCAGTATTTT
NA,TRBJ2-7,NA,TRBV18,CASSKTEQYF,TGTGCCAGCTCAAAAACCGAGCAGTACTTC
TRBD1,TRBJ2-3,NA,TRBV7-3,CASSPGQGTDTQYF,TGTGCCAGCAGCCCGGGACAGGGCACAGATACGCAGTATTTT
TRBD1,TRBJ2-4,once,TRBV7-3,CASSLGQTGYSDIQYF,TGTGCCAGCAGCTTGGGCCAGACAGGGTATTCGGACATTCAGTACTTC
NA,TRBJ1-4,few,TRBV9,CASSVYGQLDEKLFF,TGTGCCAGCAGCGTATACGGACAGCTCGACGAAAAACTGTTTTTT
NA,TRBJ2-1,NA,TRBV5-1,CASSLASRSYNEQFF,TGCGCCAGCAGCTTGGCCAGCAGGTCCTACAATGAGCAGTTCTTC
NA,TRBJ2-3,NA,TRBV6-4,CASSAGAEDTQYF,TGTGCCAGCAGTGCGGGGGCGGAGGATACGCAGTATTTT
TRBD2,TRBJ2-3,NA,TRBV4-2,CASSPRGITDTQYF,TGTGCCAGCAGCCCGCGGGGGATCACAGATACGCAGTATTTT
NA,TRBJ1-3,NA,TRBV5-1,CASSSGGHISGNTIYF,TGCGCCAGCAGCTCCGGGGGACATATTTCTGGAAACACCATATATTTT
NA,TRBJ2-2,NA,TRBV4-1,CASSQAVGSGELFF,TGCGCCAGCAGCCAAGCCGTAGGGTCCGGGGAGCTGTTTTTT
NA,TRBJ2-7,NA,TRBV6-5,CASRPLGGAYEQYF,TGTGCCAGCAGGCCACTGGGCGGAGCCTACGAGCAGTACTTC
TRBD1,TRBJ2-1,NA,TRBV7-2,CASSFGQGLGREQFF,TGTGCCAGCAGCTTTGGACAGGGGCTGGGGCGTGAGCAGTTCTTC
NA,TRBJ1-5,NA,TRBV6-5,CASSYSNEGYQPQHF,TGTGCCAGCAGTTACTCAAATGAGGGTTATCAGCCCCAGCATTTT
NA,TRBJ2-2,few,TRBV18,CASSPLPDPNTGELFF,TGTGCCAGCTCACCTCTCCCCGACCCTAACACCGGGGAGCTGTTTTTT
NA,TRBJ2-5,once,TRBV5-8,CASSEQTGRTQYF,TGTGCCAGCAGCGAACAGACAGGAAGGACCCAGTACTTC
NA,TRBJ2-3,NA,TRBV5-4,CASSLAEYTDTQYF,TGTGCCAGCAGCTTGGCAGAATACACAGATACGCAGTATTTT
NA,TRBJ2-7,few,TRBV7-2,CASSLSRGYEQYF,TGTGCCAGCAGCTTATCTAGGGGGTACGAGCAGTACTTC
TRBD1,TRBJ1-2,NA,TRBV6-5,CASSTRQGRDGYTF,TGTGCCAGCAGTACCCGACAGGGAAGGGACGGCTACACCTTC
NA,TRBJ2-2,NA,TRBV4-3,CASSQGVLGAGELFF,TGCGCCAGCAGCCAAGGCGTCTTAGGTGCCGGGGAGCTGTTTTTT
TRBD1,TRBJ2-1,NA,TRBV7-9,CASSPGERDRECQFF,TGTGCCAGCAGCCCCGGAGAAAGGGACAGGGAGTGCCAGTTCTTC
TRBD2,TRBJ2-1,NA,TRBV27,CASRLGGNEQFF,TGTGCCAGCAGGTTGGGGGGGAATGAGCAGTTCTTC
TRBD2,TRBJ2-7,NA,TRBV7-3,CASSSGGTSVLYEQYF,TGTGCCAGCAGCTCCGGGGGGACTAGCGTCTTGTACGAGCAGTACTTC
NA,TRBJ2-7,NA,TRBV4-2,CASSHIIDGESSYEQYF,TGTGCCAGCAGCCATATAATAGACGGGGAGTCCTCCTACGAGCAGTACTTC
NA,TRBJ2-7,NA,TRBV6-1,CASGAPIYEQYF,TGTGCCAGCGGGGCTCCTATATACGAGCAGTACTTC
NA,TRBJ1-1,NA,TRBV6-5,CASSYSTRGTEAFF,TGTGCCAGCAGTTACTCGACAAGGGGCACTGAAGCTTTCTTT
NA,TRBJ2-3,NA,TRBV29-1,CSVSEGTDTQYF,TGCAGCGTGTCCGAGGGCACAGATACGCAGTATTTT
NA,TRBJ1-4,NA,TRBV30,CAWSQGTNEKLFF,TGTGCCTGGAGCCAGGGGACTAATGAAAAACTGTTTTTT
TRBD2,TRBJ2-5,NA,TRBV5-5,CASSLEAGVGQETQYF,TGTGCCAGCAGCTTGGAAGCGGGGGTGGGTCAAGAGACCCAGTACTTC
NA,TRBJ1-2,NA,TRBV9,CASSVASLDGDNYGYTF,TGTGCCAGCAGCGTAGCCTCTTTAGATGGAGATAACTATGGCTACACCTTC
TRBD2,TRBJ2-3,NA,TRBV5-1,CASSSSGSLADTQYF,TGCGCCAGCAGCTCGAGCGGGAGTCTCGCAGATACGCAGTATTTT
NA,TRBJ2-3,NA,TRBV9,CASSVARSSTDTQYF,TGTGCCAGCAGCGTAGCACGGTCTAGCACAGATACGCAGTATTTT
TRBD1,TRBJ2-6,NA,TRBV19,CASAHAPGQGLPGANVLTF,TGTGCCAGTGCCCATGCCCCGGGACAGGGGTTGCCTGGGGCCAACGTCCTGACTTTC
TRBD1,TRBJ1-6,NA,TRBV30,CAWSDREIVSPLHF,TGTGCCTGGAGCGACAGGGAGATAGTTTCACCCCTCCACTTT
NA,TRBJ1-2,few,TRBV30,CAWSVLYGYTF,TGTGCCTGGAGTGTACTCTATGGCTACACCTTC